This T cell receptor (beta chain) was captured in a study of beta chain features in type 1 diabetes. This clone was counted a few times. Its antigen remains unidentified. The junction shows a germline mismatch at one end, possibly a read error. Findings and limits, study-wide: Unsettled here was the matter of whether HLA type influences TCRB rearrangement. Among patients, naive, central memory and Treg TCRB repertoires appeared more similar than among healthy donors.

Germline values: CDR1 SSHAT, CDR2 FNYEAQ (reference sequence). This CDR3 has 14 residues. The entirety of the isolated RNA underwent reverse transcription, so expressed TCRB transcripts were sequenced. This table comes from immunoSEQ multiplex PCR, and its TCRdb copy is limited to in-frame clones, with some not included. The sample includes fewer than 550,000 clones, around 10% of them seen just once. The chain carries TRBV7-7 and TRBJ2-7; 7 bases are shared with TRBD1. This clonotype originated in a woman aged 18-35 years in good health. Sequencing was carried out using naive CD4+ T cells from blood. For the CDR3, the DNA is TGTGCTAGCAGCCCGGGACAGAGCTACTCCCATCAGTACTTC. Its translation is CASSPGQSYSHQYF.